This T cell receptor beta chain comes out of a study of CD8 T cells in Susac syndrome. General study findings and limits: That the number of individuals in its TCR sequencing and HLA analysis was relatively small was acknowledged by the study.

The CDR3 is 14 amino acids. V shed 3 bases and J 7 bases; nucleotides not matched to a gene: 5. Per germline, CDR1 SGHDT and CDR2 YYEEEE. In regard to this clonotype: Its antigen is undetermined.

The study sequenced TCR beta in blood CD8+ and CD4+ T cells. TEMRA cells were FACS-enriched and CD8+ and CD4+ T cells negatively isolated. Random-hexamer reverse transcription was applied to roughly 0.5 to 1 ug RNA. By means of immunoSEQ multiplex PCR, TCR beta CDR3 spanning 54 Vbeta and 13 Jbeta underwent amplification. One entry per CDR3 protein results from TCRdb running MiXCR on the immunoSEQ multiplex PCR reads. This sample carries about 130,000 distinct CDR3 sequences, under 95% of them seen once, and the ten largest clones take around 0.24%. The J gene is TRBJ2-4, the V gene TRBV5-6; 9 nucleotides agree with TRBD1. Sample: CD8+ T cells from PBMCs. The receptor was derived from a human donor with multiple sclerosis. CDR3 in amino acids: CASSYGTGRNIQYF. CDR3 sequence (DNA): TGTGCCAGCAGCTACGGGACAGGGAGGAACATTCAGTACTTC.